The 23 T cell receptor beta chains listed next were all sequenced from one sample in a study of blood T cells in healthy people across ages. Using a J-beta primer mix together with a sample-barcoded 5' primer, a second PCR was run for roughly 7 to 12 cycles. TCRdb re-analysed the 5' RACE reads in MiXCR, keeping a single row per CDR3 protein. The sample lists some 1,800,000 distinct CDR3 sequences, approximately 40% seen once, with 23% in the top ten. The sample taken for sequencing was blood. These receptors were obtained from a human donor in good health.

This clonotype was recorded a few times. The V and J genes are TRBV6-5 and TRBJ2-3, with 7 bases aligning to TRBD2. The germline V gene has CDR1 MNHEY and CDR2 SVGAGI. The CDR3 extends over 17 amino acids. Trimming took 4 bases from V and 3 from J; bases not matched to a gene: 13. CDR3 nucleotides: TGTGCCAGCAGTTCCTTACTGGGGGGGGTAGGAACAGATACGCAGTATTTT. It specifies CASSSLLGGVGTDTQYF.

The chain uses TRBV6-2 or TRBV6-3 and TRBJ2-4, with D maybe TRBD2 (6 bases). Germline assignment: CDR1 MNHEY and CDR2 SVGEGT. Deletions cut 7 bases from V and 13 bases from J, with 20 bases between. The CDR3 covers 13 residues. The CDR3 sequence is CASKAGWPYKQYF. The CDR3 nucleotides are TGTGCCAGCAAAGCGGGCTGGCCCTACAAGCAGTACTTC.

The CDR3 nucleotides read TGCAGCGTTGATAGCGGGAGGGGCAGGACCTACAATGAGCAGTTCTTC. Translated: CSVDSGRGRTYNEQFF. The V call is TRBV29-1, the J call TRBJ2-1; 11 nucleotides line up with TRBD2. V dropped 3 bases and J dropped 2; count of bases not matched to a gene: 6. The CDR3 has 16 amino acids. Germline CDR1 and CDR2: SQVTM and ANQGSEA.

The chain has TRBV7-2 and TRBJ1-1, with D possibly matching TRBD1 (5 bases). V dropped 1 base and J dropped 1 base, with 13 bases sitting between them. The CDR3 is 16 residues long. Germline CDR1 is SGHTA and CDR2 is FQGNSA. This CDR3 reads CASSLGGYPGNTEAFF. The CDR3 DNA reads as TGTGCCAGCAGCTTAGGGGGGTACCCCGGGAACACTGAAGCTTTCTTT. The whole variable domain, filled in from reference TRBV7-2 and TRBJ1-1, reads GAGVSQSPSNKVTEKGKDVELRCDPISGHTALYWYRQSLGQGLEFLIYFQGNSAPDKSGLPSDRFSAERTGGSVSTLTIQRTQQEDSAVYLCASSLGGYPGNTEAFFGQGTRLTVV.

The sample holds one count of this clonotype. The chain's CDR3 is CATTGTGNTKQYF. The CDR3 DNA follows: TGTGCCACTACCGGGACAGGCAATACGAAGCAGTACTTC. The rearrangement links TRBV25-1 to TRBJ2-4; the match to TRBD1 covers 8 bases. There are 13 residues in the CDR3. The trim removed 10 bases at V and 13 bases at J, leaving 15 bases unmatched. Germline V gives CDR1 MGHDK, CDR2 SYGVNS.

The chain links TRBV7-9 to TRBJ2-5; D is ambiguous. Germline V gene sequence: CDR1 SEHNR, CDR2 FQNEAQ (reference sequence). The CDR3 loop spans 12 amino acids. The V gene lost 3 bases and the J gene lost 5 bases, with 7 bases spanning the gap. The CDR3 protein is CASSFGVETQYF. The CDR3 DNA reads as TGTGCCAGCAGCTTCGGTGTGGAGACCCAGTACTTC.

The CDR3 sequence: CASSVGGASNEQFF. For the CDR3, the DNA is TGTGCCAGCAGCGTAGGGGGCGCCTCGAATGAGCAGTTCTTC. The chain links TRBV9 to TRBJ2-1, with D possibly being TRBD1 (5 bases). Germline V CDR1 and CDR2: SGDLS, YYNGEE. Trimming took 0 bases from V and 7 from J, leaving 11 bases between them. The CDR3 sequence is 14 residues long.

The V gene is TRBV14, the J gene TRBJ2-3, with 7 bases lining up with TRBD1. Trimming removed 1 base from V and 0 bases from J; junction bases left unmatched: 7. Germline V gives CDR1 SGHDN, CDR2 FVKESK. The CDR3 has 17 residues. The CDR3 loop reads CASSQGIGDRSTDTQYF. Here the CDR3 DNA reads TGTGCCAGCAGCCAAGGGATTGGGGACAGAAGCACAGATACGCAGTATTTT.

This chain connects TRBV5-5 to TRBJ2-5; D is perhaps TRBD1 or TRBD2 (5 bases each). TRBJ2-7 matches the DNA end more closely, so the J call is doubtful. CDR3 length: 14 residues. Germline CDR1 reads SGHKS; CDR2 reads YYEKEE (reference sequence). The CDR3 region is CASSYEGRTYEQYF. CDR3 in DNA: TGTGCCAGCAGCTACGAGGGGAGAACCTACGAGCAGTACTTC.

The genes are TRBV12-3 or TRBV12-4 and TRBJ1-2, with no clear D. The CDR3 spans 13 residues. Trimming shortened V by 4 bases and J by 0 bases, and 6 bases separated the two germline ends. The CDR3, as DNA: TGTGCCAGCAGTTACACTCCTAACTATGGCTACACCTTC. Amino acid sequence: CASSYTPNYGYTF.

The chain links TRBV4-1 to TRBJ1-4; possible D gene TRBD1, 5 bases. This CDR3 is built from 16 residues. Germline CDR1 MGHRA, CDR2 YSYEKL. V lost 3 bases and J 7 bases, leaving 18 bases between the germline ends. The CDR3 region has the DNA TGCGCCAGCAGCCAGAGGGGATTGTTGGTTAGTGAAAAACTGTTTTTT. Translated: CASSQRGLLVSEKLFF.

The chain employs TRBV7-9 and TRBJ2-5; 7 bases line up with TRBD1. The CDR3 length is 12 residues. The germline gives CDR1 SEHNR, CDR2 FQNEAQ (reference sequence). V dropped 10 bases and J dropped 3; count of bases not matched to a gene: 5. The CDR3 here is CATGQEEETQYF. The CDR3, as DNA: TGTGCCACTGGACAGGAGGAAGAGACCCAGTACTTC.

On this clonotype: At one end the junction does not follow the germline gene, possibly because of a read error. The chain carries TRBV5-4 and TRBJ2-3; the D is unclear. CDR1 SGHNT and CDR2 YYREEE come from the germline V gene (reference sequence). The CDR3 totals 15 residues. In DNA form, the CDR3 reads TGTGCCAGCAGCTTTAGGGCGGACGGCACAAATACGCAGTATTTT. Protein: CASSFRADGTNTQYF.

CDR3 amino acids: CASSQEHTGTGPYNEQYF. The CDR3 coding sequence is TGTGCCAGCAGCCAAGAGCACACCGGGACAGGGCCTTACAATGAGCAGTACTTC. This sequence joins TRBV3-1 and TRBJ2-1; 9 nucleotides agree with TRBD1. Gene TRBJ2-7 matches the end of the DNA better, so the J call may be wrong. From germline, CDR1 is LGHDT and CDR2 YNNKEL (reference sequence). The CDR3 is 18 amino acids.

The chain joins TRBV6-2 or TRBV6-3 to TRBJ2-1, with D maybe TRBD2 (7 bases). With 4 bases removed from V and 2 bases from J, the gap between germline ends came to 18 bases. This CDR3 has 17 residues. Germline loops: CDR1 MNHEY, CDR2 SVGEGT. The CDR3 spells CASSSGLGGPTYNEQFF. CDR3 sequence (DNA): TGTGCCAGCAGTTCCGGGTTGGGGGGGCCAACCTACAATGAGCAGTTCTTC.

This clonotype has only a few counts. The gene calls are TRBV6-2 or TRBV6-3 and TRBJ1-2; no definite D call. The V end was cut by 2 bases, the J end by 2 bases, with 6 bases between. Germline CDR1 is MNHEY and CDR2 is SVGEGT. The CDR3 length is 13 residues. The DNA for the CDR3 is TGTGCCAGCAGTTACGGCAAAAACTATGGCTACACCTTC. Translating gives CASSYGKNYGYTF.

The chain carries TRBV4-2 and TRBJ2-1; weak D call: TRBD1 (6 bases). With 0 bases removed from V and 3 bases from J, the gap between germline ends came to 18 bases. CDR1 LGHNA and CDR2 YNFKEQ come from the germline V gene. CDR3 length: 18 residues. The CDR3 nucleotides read TGTGCCAGCAGCCAAGATCTTTCCGGGACACAGTACTACAATGAGCAGTTCTTC. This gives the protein CASSQDLSGTQYYNEQFF.

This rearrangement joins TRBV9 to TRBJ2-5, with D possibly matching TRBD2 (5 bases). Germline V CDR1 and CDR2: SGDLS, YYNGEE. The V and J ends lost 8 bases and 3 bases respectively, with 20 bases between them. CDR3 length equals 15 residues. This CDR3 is CARIAPRASEETQYF. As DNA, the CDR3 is TGTGCCAGAATAGCGCCGCGGGCGTCGGAAGAGACCCAGTACTTC.

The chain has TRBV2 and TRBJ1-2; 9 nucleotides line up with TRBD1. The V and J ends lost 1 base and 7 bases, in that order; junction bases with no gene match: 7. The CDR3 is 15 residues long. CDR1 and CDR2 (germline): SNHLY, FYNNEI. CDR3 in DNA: TGTGCCAGCAGTGAAGATCCGGACAGGGGCGGTGGCTACACCTTC. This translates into CASSEDPDRGGGYTF.

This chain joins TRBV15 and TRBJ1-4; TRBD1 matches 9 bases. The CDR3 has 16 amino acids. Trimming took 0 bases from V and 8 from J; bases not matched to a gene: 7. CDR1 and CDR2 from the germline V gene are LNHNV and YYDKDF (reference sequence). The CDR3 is CATSRDQYRGQEKLFF. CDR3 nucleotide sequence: TGTGCCACCAGCAGAGATCAATACAGGGGGCAGGAAAAACTGTTTTTT.

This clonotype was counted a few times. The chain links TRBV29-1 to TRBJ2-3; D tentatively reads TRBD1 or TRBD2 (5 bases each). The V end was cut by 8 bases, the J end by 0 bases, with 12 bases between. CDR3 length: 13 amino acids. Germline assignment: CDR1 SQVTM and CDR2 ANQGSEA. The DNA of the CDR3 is TGCAGCCAAGGGACCGAAAGCACAGATACGCAGTATTTT. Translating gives CSQGTESTDTQYF.

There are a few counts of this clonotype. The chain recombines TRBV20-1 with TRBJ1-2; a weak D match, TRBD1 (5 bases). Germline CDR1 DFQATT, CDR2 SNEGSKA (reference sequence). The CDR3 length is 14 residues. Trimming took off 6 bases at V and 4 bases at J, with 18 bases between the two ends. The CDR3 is CSALKPGALYGYTF. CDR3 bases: TGCAGTGCCTTGAAGCCCGGGGCCCTCTATGGCTACACCTTC.

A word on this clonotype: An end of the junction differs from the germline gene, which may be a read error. The CDR3 here is CASIPPRGLYSNQSQHF. The CDR3 region has the DNA TGTGCCAGCATCCCTCCTCGGGGCCTCTATAGCAATCAGTCCCAGCATTTT. The chain employs TRBV7-2 and TRBJ1-5; D is possibly TRBD1 (5 bases). Germline CDR1 SGHTA, CDR2 FQGNSA. CDR3 size: 17 residues.